This T cell receptor (beta chain) was identified during a study of blood T cell repertoires in COVID-19. Looking at the study overall: Italy, Spain and the United States were the sources of the convalescent and acute COVID-19 samples. T cells, B-cell-depleted T cells, or PBMCs supplied cDNA or gDNA.

Original processing notes: From reference gene primer amplification, estimates of nucleated cell counts were derived. Libraries were prepared by immunoSEQ multiplex PCR; TCRdb keeps only in-frame clonotypes and omits some of them. That table furnishes V, J and clone size, whereas the DNA furnished D and trimming. The profile shows over 300,000 clones, around four fifths of them singletons. In its sample, this clone was seen a few times. The CDR3 sequence is 15 residues long. Germline V CDR1 and CDR2: LNHDA, SQIVND (reference sequence). Trimming removed 4 bases from V and 0 bases from J, with 7 bases in between.

The sequence came from a woman between 50 and 59 years old with acute or convalescent COVID-19. Sequenced input: peripheral blood. V and J are TRBV19 and TRBJ1-6, with no clear D. Written as DNA, the CDR3 is TGTGCCAGTAGTAGTACAATCTCCTATAATTCACCCCTCCACTTT. Protein: CASSSTISYNSPLHF.